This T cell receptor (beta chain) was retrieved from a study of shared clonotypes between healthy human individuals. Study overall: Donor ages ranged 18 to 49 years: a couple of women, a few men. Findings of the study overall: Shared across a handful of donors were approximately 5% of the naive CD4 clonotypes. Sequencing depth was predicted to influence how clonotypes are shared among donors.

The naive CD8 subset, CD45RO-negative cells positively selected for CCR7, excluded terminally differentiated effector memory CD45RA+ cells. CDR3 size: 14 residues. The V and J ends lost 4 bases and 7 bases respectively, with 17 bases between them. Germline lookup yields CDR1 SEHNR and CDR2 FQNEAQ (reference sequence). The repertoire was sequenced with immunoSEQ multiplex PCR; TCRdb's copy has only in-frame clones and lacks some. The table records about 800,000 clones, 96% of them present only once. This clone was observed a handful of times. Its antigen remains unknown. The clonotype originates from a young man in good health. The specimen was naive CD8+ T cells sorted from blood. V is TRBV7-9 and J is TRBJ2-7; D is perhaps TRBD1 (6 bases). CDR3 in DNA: TGTGCCAGCAGCTCCCGGGACACGCCGCGGGAGCAGTACTTC. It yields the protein CASSSRDTPREQYF.